These 23 T cell receptor beta chains share one sample of origin, sequenced in a study of CD8 T cells in Susac syndrome. Random hexamers primed reverse transcription of roughly 0.5 to 1 ug RNA. TCRdb called the immunoSEQ multiplex PCR reads again in MiXCR, with one record for every CDR3 protein. The sample contains 170,000 or so distinct CDR3 sequences, over 90% of which appear only once. Sequenced material: CD4+ T cells from PBMCs. The origin of the receptors is a human donor with Susac syndrome.

The V gene is TRBV7-2, the J gene TRBJ2-1; no definite D call. Germline V gene lookup returns CDR1 SGHTA and CDR2 FQGNSA. V lost 4 bases and J 4 bases, leaving 14 bases between the germline ends. This CDR3 is 15 amino acids long. The CDR3 loop is CASSYGRAWYNEQFF. The DNA of the CDR3 is TGTGCCAGCAGCTACGGACGTGCATGGTACAATGAGCAGTTCTTC.

This chain uses TRBV7-2 with TRBJ1-1, with TRBD1 matching 9 bases. V lost 5 bases, J lost 2 bases, and 6 bases stayed unmatched. From germline, CDR1 is SGHTA and CDR2 FQGNSA. The CDR3 length is 15 residues. The CDR3 DNA sequence: TGTGCCAGCAGCCCACACAGGGGGCGAAACACTGAAGCTTTCTTT. Its protein product is CASSPHRGRNTEAFF.

This chain joins TRBV7-9 and TRBJ1-2; D gene uncertain. Germline CDR1 SEHNR, CDR2 FQNEAQ (reference sequence). Trimming pared 1 base from V and 8 bases from J, leaving 11 bases between. This CDR3 spans 13 amino acids. CDR3 loop: CASSLVGEGGYTF. As DNA, the CDR3 is TGTGCCAGCAGCTTAGTCGGAGAAGGGGGCTACACCTTC.

Only one count was recorded for this clonotype. J is TRBJ2-3 and V is TRBV6-2 or TRBV6-3; D is possibly TRBD1 (5 bases). Germline assignment: CDR1 MNHEY and CDR2 SVGEGT. V lost 6 bases and J lost 0, with 7 bases in between. CDR3 length: 13 amino acids. CDR3 DNA: TGTGCCAGCAGCCGACAGAGCACAGATACGCAGTATTTT. Amino acid sequence: CASSRQSTDTQYF.

The chain couples TRBV19 to TRBJ2-1, with 9 bases that match TRBD2. This CDR3 has 14 residues. The germline gives CDR1 LNHDA, CDR2 SQIVND (reference sequence). This CDR3 reads CAGRGLACDNEQFF. In nucleotides, the CDR3 is TGTGCGGGACGGGGACTAGCCTGTGACAATGAGCAGTTCTTC.

This chain links TRBV4-3 with TRBJ2-1; no reliable D call. Germline CDR1 is LGHNA and CDR2 is YSLEER. The CDR3 runs to 13 residues. V lost 4 bases and J lost 10, with 14 bases in between. CDR3 loop: CASSRILSGEQFF. Written as DNA, the CDR3 is TGCGCCAGCAGCCGAATCCTATCAGGAGAGCAGTTCTTC.

This chain uses TRBV3-1 with TRBJ2-1; 11 positions agree with TRBD2. The CDR3 has 19 residues. V lost 0 bases to trimming and J lost 7 bases; unmatched junction nucleotides: 14. CDR1 and CDR2 (germline): LGHDT, YNNKEL (reference sequence). The DNA for the CDR3 is TGTGCCAGCAGCCAAGATCCATACATAGCGGGGGGGTCGAGGAATGAGCAGTTCTTC. This gives the protein CASSQDPYIAGGSRNEQFF.

The V gene is TRBV19, the J gene TRBJ1-1; TRBD1 might be the D (5 bases). This CDR3 comprises 14 residues. V gave up 7 bases and J gave up 0 bases, with 12 bases separating them. CDR1 and CDR2 from the germline V gene are LNHDA and SQIVND (reference sequence). The CDR3 DNA reads TGTGCCAGTACCTTAGGGGAAGTGAACACTGAAGCTTTCTTT. Protein sequence: CASTLGEVNTEAFF.

The chain carries TRBV7-9 and TRBJ2-5, with 11 bases identical to TRBD1. V lost 1 base and J lost 5; bases outside the gene matches: 3. The CDR3 is 15 amino acids. CDR1 is SEHNR, CDR2 FQNEAQ, per germline (reference sequence). The chain's CDR3 is CASSLGTGGRETQYF. In DNA form, the CDR3 reads TGTGCCAGCAGCTTAGGGACAGGGGGCCGGGAGACCCAGTACTTC.

V usage is TRBV23-1 and J usage is TRBJ2-1, with D possibly matching TRBD1 (5 bases). TRBV23-1 is designated an ORF whose function remains uncertain. Between the trimmed V and J ends, which lost 0 bases and 0 bases, there was a span of 12 bases. There are 17 residues in the CDR3. In nucleotides, the CDR3 is TGCGCCAGCAGTCAATCGAAGACAGAGAGCTCCTACAATGAGCAGTTCTTC. Its translation is CASSQSKTESSYNEQFF.

V and J are TRBV10-3 and TRBJ2-3, with D unresolved. The CDR3 covers 15 residues. Germline lookup yields CDR1 ENHRY and CDR2 SYGVKD. V gave up 7 bases and J gave up 0 bases, with 14 bases separating them. CDR3 bases: TGTGCCATCAAATCCCCCCAAGCAAGCACAGATACGCAGTATTTT. Residues: CAIKSPQASTDTQYF.

This chain connects TRBV9 to TRBJ2-2, with a possible D match to TRBD1 (6 bases). The CDR3 is 17 residues long. V was trimmed by 4 bases and J by 3 bases, leaving 19 bases between them. Germline loops: CDR1 SGDLS, CDR2 YYNGEE. For the CDR3, the DNA is TGTGCCAGCAGCCCCCACCAAGGGGGATCTTACACCGGGGAGCTGTTTTTT. It codes for CASSPHQGGSYTGELFF.

This rearrangement joins TRBV6-2 or TRBV6-3 to TRBJ2-7, with D unclear. CDR3 length: 14 amino acids. Germline assignment: CDR1 MNHEY and CDR2 SVGEGT. Trimming took off 5 bases at V and 2 bases at J, with 13 bases between the two ends. The CDR3 bases are TGTGCCAGCAGTCTCCAAGAAGGGCCCTACGAGCAGTACTTC. Protein sequence: CASSLQEGPYEQYF.

In its sample, this clonotype was seen once. The V gene is TRBV15, the J gene TRBJ1-5, with D maybe TRBD1 (6 bases). CDR1 and CDR2 (germline): LNHNV, YYDKDF (reference sequence). The germline V and J ends were trimmed by 0 bases and 5 bases, with 14 bases remaining between them. CDR3 length: 16 residues. CDR3 region: CATSRDRARGDQPQHF. Here the CDR3 DNA reads TGTGCCACCAGCAGAGATCGAGCCAGGGGCGATCAGCCCCAGCATTTT.

The CDR3 DNA reads TGTGCCAGCAGTTTCCAGACCCAGTACTTC. Translating gives CASSFQTQYF. The chain recombines TRBV12-3 or TRBV12-4 with TRBJ2-5; D is uncertain. Trimming cost V 3 bases and J 6 bases, with 2 bases left between them. The CDR3 has 10 residues.

The chain recombines TRBV30 with TRBJ1-1; possible D gene TRBD1, 5 bases. The CDR3 is 13 amino acids. The germline gives CDR1 GTSNPN, CDR2 SVGIG (reference sequence). V was cut by 3 bases and J by 1 base, with 9 bases left in between. CDR3 bases: TGTGCCTGGAGCGGACACTCGAACACTGAAGCTTTCTTT. Its translation: CAWSGHSNTEAFF.

The chain carries TRBV5-4 and TRBJ1-1; D gene unclear. With 7 bases removed from V and 1 base from J, the gap between germline ends came to 14 bases. Per germline, CDR1 SGHNT and CDR2 YYREEE (reference sequence). This CDR3 contains 14 residues. CDR3 bases: TGTGCCAGCTTTCTTTTAGCGCGGAACACTGAAGCTTTCTTT. Residues: CASFLLARNTEAFF.

This clonotype was detected only once. The chain links TRBV12-3 or TRBV12-4 to TRBJ2-1, with a tentative D call TRBD1 (6 bases). CDR3 size: 13 residues. V lost 7 bases and J 9 bases, leaving 16 bases between the germline ends. CDR3 DNA: TGTGCCAGCACCTACAGGGTGGTGGTTGAGCAGTTCTTC. It translates to CASTYRVVVEQFF.

The rearrangement joins TRBV12-3 or TRBV12-4 to TRBJ2-2, with 8 bases aligning to TRBD1. This CDR3 comprises 14 residues. The trim removed 7 bases at V and 2 bases at J, leaving 3 bases unmatched. CDR3 in amino acids: CASKDRVNTGELFF. The CDR3 bases are TGTGCCAGCAAGGACAGGGTCAACACCGGGGAGCTGTTTTTT.

The chain joins TRBV7-9 to TRBJ2-7; no firm D call. CDR3 size: 13 residues. Germline V gives CDR1 SEHNR, CDR2 FQNEAQ (reference sequence). Trimming took off 5 bases at V and 9 bases at J, with 17 bases between the two ends. The CDR3 sequence: CASSPEDPASQYF. Here the CDR3 DNA reads TGTGCCAGCAGCCCAGAAGATCCGGCTTCGCAGTACTTC.

This chain joins TRBV18 and TRBJ1-1, with D maybe TRBD1 (6 bases). Germline V gene lookup returns CDR1 KGHSH and CDR2 LQKENI. The V and J ends lost 4 bases and 0 bases respectively, with 15 bases between them. The CDR3 totals 16 residues. The CDR3 nucleotides read TGTGCCAGCTCACACCGAAGGGACACCTTGAACACTGAAGCTTTCTTT. Its protein product is CASSHRRDTLNTEAFF.

In this sample, this clonotype turned up once. The V and J genes are TRBV5-1 and TRBJ2-6; 7 bases line up with TRBD2. CDR1 is SGHRS and CDR2 is YFSETQ in the germline V gene. This CDR3 is 18 amino acids long. V shed 3 bases, J shed 0 bases, and the junction held 9 bases outside the gene matches. CDR3 in amino acids: CASSSRGGVLSGANVLTF. The CDR3 DNA reads TGCGCCAGCAGCTCCCGGGGAGGGGTCCTCTCTGGGGCCAACGTCCTGACTTTC. Full variable domain (outside the CDR3, taken from reference TRBV5-1 and TRBJ2-6): KAGVTQTPRYLIKTRGQQVTLSCSPISGHRSVSWYQQTPGQGLQFLFEYFSETQRNKGNFPGRFSGRQFSNSRSEMNVSTLELGDSALYLCASSSRGGVLSGANVLTFGAGSRLTVL.

The chain carries TRBV4-2 and TRBJ2-4; 11 positions match TRBD2. This CDR3 is 19 amino acids long. The junction had 7 bases not matched to a gene; V was cut back by 0 bases and J by 0 bases. Germline CDR1 is LGHNA and CDR2 is YNFKEQ. CDR3 residues: CASSQEEASGRLAKNIQYF. The CDR3 nucleotides read TGTGCCAGCAGCCAAGAGGAGGCTAGCGGGAGGCTAGCCAAAAACATTCAGTACTTC.